Below are 23 T cell receptor beta chains sequenced from a single sample in a study of breast tumors, draining lymph nodes, adjacent tissues. The lymph nodes were axillary draining lymph nodes from breast cancer patients. TCRdb analysed the multiplex PCR reads with MiXCR anew, one entry per CDR3 protein. This sample yields 75,000 to 100,000 distinct CDR3 sequences, of which around 20% are seen a single time; 2% to 2.5% belongs to the top ten. The sample was axillary lymph node tissue. These receptors all come from a female donor with breast cancer. Some clones in this sample may be carry-over from other donors' samples.

Comments on this clonotype: A clone one base away is much larger, so this may be a read error. The chain employs TRBV4-1 and TRBJ2-1; D is uncertain. This CDR3 is 11 amino acids long. Germline CDR1 MGHRA, CDR2 YSYEKL. CDR3 loop: CAGSQDIEQFF. The DNA for the CDR3 is TGCGCCGGCAGCCAAGATATTGAGCAGTTCTTC.

This clonotype was seen repeatedly, ten times or more. The CDR3 spells CASSQDLLGGETF. The CDR3 nucleotides read TGCGCCAGCAGCCAAGATCTTCTGGGGGGCGAGACCTTC. The chain combines TRBV4-1 with TRBJ1-2, with a tentative D call TRBD1 (6 bases). V lost 0 bases to trimming and J lost 14 bases, with 16 bases between them. Germline-derived CDR1 and CDR2 are MGHRA and YSYEKL. The CDR3 has 13 amino acids.

About this clonotype itself: Just one base apart from a much larger clone, this may be a read error. V and J are TRBV4-1 and TRBJ1-5; D is perhaps TRBD1 (5 bases). The CDR3 length is 14 residues. Trimming removed 3 bases at V and 4 bases at J, with 10 bases between. Germline V CDR1 and CDR2: MGHRA, YSYEKL. The CDR3 coding sequence is TGCGCCAGCAGCCAGGGGGGGAGGAATCAGCCCCAGCATTTT. It is translated as CASSQGGRNQPQHF.

Many counts were recorded for this clonotype. This chain links TRBV6-5 with TRBJ2-2; 8 nucleotides line up with TRBD1. Per the germline V gene, CDR1 is MNHEY and CDR2 is SVGAGI. Trimming at V came to 6 bases and at J to 3 bases, leaving 6 bases not matched to a gene. The CDR3 spans 15 residues. The CDR3 nucleotides are TGTGCCAGCAGACGGACAGGGTGGGACACCGGGGAGCTGTTTTTT. The encoded protein is CASRRTGWDTGELFF.

This clonotype was observed many times. The V call is TRBV20-1, the J call TRBJ1-4; 10 bases are a match to TRBD1. Germline CDR1 is DFQATT and CDR2 is SNEGSKA (reference sequence). The CDR3 spans 14 residues. The trim removed 4 bases at V and 10 bases at J, leaving 9 bases unmatched. CDR3 sequence reads: CSANPGQGLGKLFF. CDR3 DNA sequence: TGCAGTGCTAACCCGGGACAGGGGCTTGGAAAACTGTTTTTT.

This clonotype occurred many times. This sequence joins TRBV7-2 and TRBJ2-1, with D maybe TRBD2 (6 bases). This CDR3 contains 15 residues. Trimming took off 1 base at V and 12 bases at J, with 19 bases between the two ends. Germline V lookup: CDR1 SGHTA, CDR2 FQGNSA. The CDR3 region has the DNA TGTGCCAGCAGCTTAGGACTAGGGGCGTCGATTTGGCAGTTCTTC. This codes for CASSLGLGASIWQFF.

The chain recombines TRBV6-6 with TRBJ2-3; D remains unclear. The CDR3 sequence is 13 residues long. From germline, CDR1 is MNHNY and CDR2 SVGAGI (reference sequence). The V end lost 2 bases, the J end lost 1 base, and 4 bases lay between the germline ends. The CDR3 DNA sequence: TGTGCCAGCAGTTACGTCGGCACAGATACGCAGTATTTT. Its protein is CASSYVGTDTQYF.

This clonotype was recorded at least ten times. The chain recombines TRBV7-3 with TRBJ2-1; D is unclear. The germline CDR1 and CDR2 sequences are SGHTA and FQGTGA. The CDR3 runs 15 residues. V was shortened by 4 bases and J by 0 bases, with 10 bases between the two germline ends. The CDR3 sequence: CASSSGPSSYNEQFF. CDR3 in DNA: TGTGCCAGCAGCTCCGGGCCAAGCTCCTACAATGAGCAGTTCTTC.

This clonotype was seen repeatedly, ten times or more. The chain uses TRBV10-3 and TRBJ1-3; D uncertain. The CDR3 runs to 15 residues. Germline-derived CDR1 and CDR2 are ENHRY and SYGVKD. V was clipped by 5 bases and J by 2 bases, with 13 bases between them. The CDR3 DNA is TGTGCCATCAGTTTTGACACAGCCCCTGGAAACACCATATATTTT. Translation: CAISFDTAPGNTIYF.

This clonotype was seen more than once but under ten times. The chain employs TRBV5-6 and TRBJ1-5; D perhaps matches TRBD1 (6 bases). Germline V CDR1 and CDR2: SGHDT, YYEEEE. V gave up 6 bases and J gave up 5 bases, with 15 bases separating them. The CDR3 sequence is 14 residues long. CDR3 sequence reads: CASTGGGRDQPQHF. The CDR3 DNA reads TGTGCCAGCACCGGAGGGGGAAGAGATCAGCCCCAGCATTTT.

As to this clonotype: A much larger clone sits a single nucleotide away, making a read error possible. The chain recombines TRBV10-1 with TRBJ2-2; 8 nucleotides match TRBD1. J lost 4 bases, V lost 2 bases, and 3 bases had no gene match. CDR1 and CDR2 (germline): WNHNN, SYGVQD (reference sequence). The CDR3 totals 15 residues. The CDR3 DNA reads as TGCGCCAGCAGTGAGGCCGGGACAGGCACCGGGGAGCTGTTTTTT. Its translation is CASSEAGTGTGELFF.

This clonotype was counted ten times or more. The chain employs TRBV6-1 and TRBJ1-6; 8 nucleotides match TRBD1. J gave up 5 bases and V 2 bases, and 5 bases lay outside the gene matches. This CDR3 contains 16 residues. The V gene's germline CDR1 is MNHNS and CDR2 SASEGT. The CDR3 region has the DNA TGTGCCAGCAGTGAAAGAACAGGGGGAAATAATTCACCCCTCCACTTT. It encodes CASSERTGGNNSPLHF.

This clonotype was counted ten times or more. The CDR3 DNA reads TGTGCCACACGGAGTCGGGGGGAGATCGGGGAGCTGTTTTTT. The encoded protein is CATRSRGEIGELFF. The V gene is TRBV7-9, the J gene TRBJ2-2; 7 positions match TRBD2. From germline, CDR1 is SEHNR and CDR2 FQNEAQ (reference sequence). The CDR3 totals 14 residues. Trimming took 10 bases from V and 7 from J; bases not matched to a gene: 12.

This clonotype was found many times. The V and J genes are TRBV6-5 and TRBJ2-1, with TRBD2 matching over 14 bases. This CDR3 has 17 amino acids. The V and J ends lost 5 bases and 6 bases, in that order; junction bases with no gene match: 9. Germline CDR1 and CDR2: MNHEY and SVGAGI. CDR3 amino acids: CASSAPGLAGAPNEQFF. The CDR3 nucleotides are TGTGCCAGCAGTGCCCCGGGACTAGCGGGAGCACCCAATGAGCAGTTCTTC.

In its sample, this clonotype was seen many times. The chain combines TRBV19 with TRBJ1-2; D is unresolved. Trimming removed 3 bases from V and 4 bases from J, with 9 bases in between. Germline V gene data show CDR1 as LNHDA and CDR2 as SQIVND (reference sequence). The CDR3 is 13 residues long. Here the CDR3 reads CASSMRRSYGYTF. CDR3 nucleotides: TGTGCCAGTAGTATGAGGAGGAGCTATGGCTACACCTTC.

At least ten counts were recorded for this clonotype. The V gene is TRBV20-1, the J gene TRBJ2-2; D perhaps matches TRBD2 (6 bases). The CDR3 length is 16 residues. V was trimmed by 0 bases and J by 0 bases, leaving 11 bases between them. The germline gives CDR1 DFQATT, CDR2 SNEGSKA (reference sequence). CDR3 sequence reads: CSARDERVTNTGELFF. CDR3 sequence (DNA): TGCAGTGCTAGAGATGAGCGGGTAACGAACACCGGGGAGCTGTTTTTT.

As concerns this clonotype: Since a much larger clone is just one base distant, this may be a read error. The chain joins TRBV15 to TRBJ2-5; 7 bases fit TRBD2. Germline V lookup: CDR1 LNHNV, CDR2 YYDKDF (reference sequence). The CDR3 loop spans 15 amino acids. The CDR3 coding sequence is TGTGCCACCAGCAGAGATCGTGGCGGGGGTCAGACCGAGTACTTC. Translating gives CATSRDRGGGQTEYF.

This clonotype was recorded many times. This chain joins TRBV4-1 and TRBJ1-6; D remains unclear. CDR1 and CDR2 from the germline V gene are MGHRA and YSYEKL. Deletions cut 0 bases from V and 7 bases from J, with 10 bases between. The CDR3 covers 15 residues. This CDR3 reads CASSQDGRTNSPLHF. The CDR3 nucleotides read TGCGCCAGCAGCCAAGACGGCAGGACGAATTCACCCCTCCACTTT.

The rearrangement joins TRBV5-4 to TRBJ2-3, with 16 bases matching TRBD2. The trim removed 4 bases at V and 2 bases at J, leaving 4 bases unmatched. In germline, CDR1 is SGHNT, CDR2 YYREEE (reference sequence). CDR3 length: 17 amino acids. CDR3 sequence (DNA): TGTGCCAGCAGCCCCGGGACTAGCGGGGGGGTCACAGATACGCAGTATTTT. It yields the protein CASSPGTSGGVTDTQYF.

The CDR3 DNA is TGTGCCACCGCCCGGTCTTGGGCCAACGTCCTGACTTTC. This encodes CATARSWANVLTF. The chain joins TRBV6-2 or TRBV6-3 to TRBJ2-6; D gene uncertain. From germline, CDR1 is MNHEY and CDR2 SVGEGT. Trimming left V 10 bases short and J 5 bases short, with 12 bases between. There are 13 residues in the CDR3.

This clonotype was seen ten or more times. The chain links TRBV5-1 to TRBJ1-2, with D unresolved. Germline V lookup: CDR1 SGHRS, CDR2 YFSETQ. There are 16 residues in the CDR3. Trimming cost V 1 base and J 0 bases, with 13 bases left between them. The CDR3 protein is CASSLRFSSTNYGYTF. For the CDR3, the DNA is TGCGCCAGCAGCTTGAGGTTCAGCTCTACTAACTATGGCTACACCTTC.

This clonotype has just a few counts. One junction end does not reproduce the germline sequence, and a read error may be involved. The chain combines TRBV7-6 with TRBJ2-1, with D possibly being TRBD1 (5 bases). This CDR3 contains 14 residues. The germline CDR1 and CDR2 sequences are SGHVS and FNYEAQ. CDR3 sequence reads: CTSSLELRADEQFF. CDR3 nucleotides: TGTACCAGCAGCTTAGAACTCAGGGCCGATGAGCAGTTCTTC. Full variable domain (missing parts from reference TRBV7-6 and TRBJ2-1): GAGVSQSPRYKVTKRGQDVALRCDPISGHVSLYWYRQALGQGPEFLTYFNYEAQQDKSGLPNDRFSAERPEGSISTLTIQRTEQRDSAMYRCTSSLELRADEQFFGPGTRLTVL.

The rearrangement links TRBV6-2 or TRBV6-3 to TRBJ2-1; no clear D gene. CDR1 and CDR2 from the germline V gene are MNHEY and SVGEGT. V was shortened by 0 bases and J by 0 bases, with 12 bases between the two germline ends. The length of the CDR3 is 17 residues. CDR3 sequence reads: CASSYSISSSSYNEQFF. CDR3 in DNA: TGTGCCAGCAGTTACTCGATATCTTCCAGCTCCTACAATGAGCAGTTCTTC.